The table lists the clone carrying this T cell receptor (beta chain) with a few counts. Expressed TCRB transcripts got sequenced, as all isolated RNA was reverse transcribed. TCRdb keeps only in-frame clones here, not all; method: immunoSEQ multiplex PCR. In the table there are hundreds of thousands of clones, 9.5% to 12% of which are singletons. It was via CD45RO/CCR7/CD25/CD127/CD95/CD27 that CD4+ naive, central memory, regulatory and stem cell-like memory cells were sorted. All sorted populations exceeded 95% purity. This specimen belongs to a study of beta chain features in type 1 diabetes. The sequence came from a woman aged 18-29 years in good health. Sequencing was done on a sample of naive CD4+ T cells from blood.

CDR3 amino acids: CASSLVGAGNQPQHF. CDR3 DNA: TGCGCCAGCAGCTTGGTAGGGGCGGGCAATCAGCCCCAGCATTTT. This rearrangement joins TRBV5-1 to TRBJ1-5; tentatively, D is TRBD1 (5 bases). The CDR3 is 15 amino acids. Deletions cut 0 bases from V and 2 bases from J, with 9 bases between. Per germline, CDR1 SGHRS and CDR2 YFSETQ.